The clone carrying this T cell receptor (beta chain) was detected a few times. These data originate in a study of early T cells in non-severe SARS-CoV-2 infection. Study background: Sequencing of bulk RNA from unsorted whole blood was done, without chain pairing.

TCRdb reprocessed the 5' RACE reads via MiXCR and lists one record per CDR3 protein. The sample contains around 64,000 distinct CDR3 sequences, approximately 10% of which appear only once. The CDR3 has 16 residues. Germline CDR1 SGHAT, CDR2 FQNNGV. V lost 5 bases and J lost 9; bases outside the gene matches: 16. Sequenced material: whole blood, taken at baseline. The chain combines TRBV11-2 with TRBJ2-1, with 7 bases that match TRBD2. The receptor comes from an adult who was a healthcare worker with PCR-confirmed SARS-CoV-2 infection or an uninfected control (not recorded which). Written as DNA, the CDR3 is TGTGCCAGCAGCCCTGTGGCCGGAACGGGGGGTGGTGAGCAGTTCTTC. This codes for CASSPVAGTGGGEQFF. Using reference TRBV11-2 and TRBJ2-1 for the parts outside the CDR3, the full variable domain is EAGVAQSPRYKIIEKRQSVAFWCNPISGHATLYWYQQILGQGPKLLIQFQNNGVVDDSQLPKDRFSAERLKGVDSTLKIQPAKLEDSAVYLCASSPVAGTGGGEQFFGPGTRLTVL.